These 5 T cell receptor beta chains were sequenced from one sample in a study of T-cell memory formation after mild COVID-19 (dated by TCRdb to the early 2020s). The library was prepared using 5' RACE. This sample was sequenced with an Illumina NovaSeq 6000. Using fastp at Q25 and MiXCR, TCRdb reprocessed the public reads and kept productive beta chains. For every CDR3 protein sequence, its rows merge into one entry that carries the most common genes and DNA. Present in this sample are around 300,000 distinct CDR3 sequences, over 11% of which were seen just once. The top ten hold 21% of the sample. The sample taken for sequencing was PBMCs or a T cell subset sorted from them (not recorded which). The receptors shown here come from a man younger than 35 who had mild COVID-19 (a few samples of this study predate the infection). The sample titles of this study are shuffled in the database, so cell type and time point are left out; the donor was told from shared clones.

This clonotype was seen repeatedly, ten times or more. The chain combines TRBV5-1 with TRBJ2-7; 7 bases agree with TRBD1. V shed 5 bases, J shed 6 bases, and the junction held 14 bases outside the gene matches. Germline CDR1 SGHRS, CDR2 YFSETQ. This CDR3 comprises 15 residues. The CDR3 DNA follows: TGCGCCAGCAGACCCCAGGGGGATCTCGTGGGCGAGCAGTACTTC. Protein: CASRPQGDLVGEQYF.

The V gene is TRBV19, the J gene TRBJ1-1; D gene unclear. Per the germline V gene, CDR1 is LNHDA and CDR2 is SQIVND (reference sequence). V was cut by 6 bases and J by 6 bases, with 14 bases left in between. This CDR3 has 13 amino acids. CDR3 coding DNA: TGTGCCAGTAGCCATCTATCGTGGGCTGAAGCTTTCTTT. Residues: CASSHLSWAEAFF.

The rearrangement links TRBV4-3 to TRBJ2-6; D uncertain. The CDR3 loop spans 14 amino acids. V was trimmed by 1 base and J by 2 bases, leaving 3 bases between them. Germline V gene data show CDR1 as LGHNA and CDR2 as YSLEER. The CDR3: CASSQAPGANVLTF. The CDR3 DNA follows: TGCGCCAGCAGCCAAGCCCCTGGGGCCAACGTCCTGACTTTC.

A few counts support this clonotype. The chain employs TRBV20-1 and TRBJ2-3; D not certain. The V end lost 6 bases, the J end lost 4 bases, and 11 bases lay between the germline ends. Germline-derived CDR1 and CDR2 are DFQATT and SNEGSKA (reference sequence). The CDR3 runs 12 residues. This CDR3 reads CSAQDPADTQYF. The CDR3 DNA reads as TGCAGTGCACAAGACCCGGCAGATACGCAGTATTTT.

The chain uses TRBV29-1 and TRBJ1-1, with TRBD1 as a possible D gene (6 bases). V lost 4 bases and J lost 4, with 7 bases in between. Germline V CDR1 and CDR2: SQVTM, ANQGSEA. The CDR3 spans 11 residues. CDR3 sequence (DNA): TGCAGCGTTGCCAGGGGCACTGAAGCTTTCTTT. Translated: CSVARGTEAFF.